The clone carrying this T cell receptor (beta chain) was picked up a small number of times. Its antigen remains unknown. TCRdb redid the calling of the reads with MiXCR, one entry per CDR3 protein. The sample lists roughly 500,000 distinct CDR3 sequences, around 35% occurring once. The sample belongs to a study of T cell repertoires in cytomegalovirus infection. The origin of this receptor is a human donor in good health (CMV status not recorded). Some clones in this sample may be carry-over from other donors' samples. This sample comprised cultured PBMCs, obtained from culture after CMV antigen stimulation.

Here the CDR3 reads CASSELRGDRGGGYTF. Written as DNA, the CDR3 is TGTGCCAGCAGTGAACTTCGTGGGGACAGGGGCGGTGGCTACACCTTC. The chain uses TRBV6-1 and TRBJ1-2, with TRBD1 matching 10 bases. V dropped 2 bases and J dropped 7; count of bases not matched to a gene: 10. CDR1 is MNHNS and CDR2 is SASEGT in the germline V gene. The CDR3 is made up of 16 amino acids.